This T cell receptor beta chain was profiled in a study of CD8+CD57+ T cells in acquired aplastic anemia. Across the whole study: The DNA of sorted CD4+ and CD8+ cells averaged roughly 3.2 ug. Study-wide points: The study found no significant CD8+ Simpson's diversity difference between patients and controls.

This clonotype appeared many times. Antigen unknown. V was clipped by 4 bases and J by 8 bases; unmatched bases: 8. This CDR3 spans 16 amino acids. Germline-derived CDR1 and CDR2 are MNHNS and SASEGT. Investigators profiled TCR beta VDJ and CDR3 from genomic DNA template. TCRdb recomputed calls from the reads with MiXCR, one row per CDR3 protein. This table has 150,000 to 200,000 distinct CDR3 sequences, about 47% appearing once. This TCR derives from a human donor in good health. Sequencing input: sorted CD4+, CD8+, or CD8+CD57+ T cells (not recorded which) from PBMCs. The chain links TRBV6-1 to TRBJ2-1; 13 bases align to TRBD2. CDR3 sequence: CASSGRTSGSPHEQFF. CDR3 sequence (DNA): TGTGCCAGCAGTGGTAGGACTAGCGGGAGCCCTCATGAGCAGTTCTTC.